One sample yielded the 7 T cell receptor beta chains listed below, sequenced in a study of blood T cell repertoires in COVID-19. This table comes from immunoSEQ multiplex PCR, and its TCRdb copy is limited to in-frame clones, with some not included. The sample lists some 180,000 clones; about 88% were seen once. Sequencing used peripheral blood. The receptor set was obtained from a man in his fifties or sixties with COVID-19, enrolled during active disease.

The rearrangement uses TRBV9 and TRBJ1-6; possibly TRBD1 for D (5 bases). The length of the CDR3 is 15 residues. The V end lost 4 bases, the J end lost 7 bases, and 15 bases lay between the germline ends. CDR1 is SGDLS, CDR2 YYNGEE, per germline. The CDR3 loop reads CASSTGVDTNSPLHF. CDR3 nucleotide sequence: TGTGCCAGCAGCACCGGTGTGGACACAAATTCACCCCTCCACTTT.

Remarks on this clone: Other DNA sequences of this sample code for an identical CDR3. The chain has TRBV7-9 and TRBJ2-7, with D perhaps TRBD1 (6 bases). There are 13 residues in the CDR3. Germline V gene lookup returns CDR1 SEHNR and CDR2 FQNEAQ (reference sequence). Trimming pared 5 bases from V and 1 base from J, leaving 9 bases between. CDR3 DNA: TGTGCCAGCAGCCCCAGGGGATCCTACGAGCAGTACTTC. Amino acids: CASSPRGSYEQYF.

The V gene is TRBV6-2 or TRBV6-3, the J gene TRBJ2-1; D is uncertain. V was pared by 6 bases and J by 6 bases, with 6 bases between. The CDR3 extends over 11 amino acids. Per germline, CDR1 MNHEY and CDR2 SVGEGT. The CDR3 coding sequence is TGTGCCAGCAGCTGGCTCAATGAGCAGTTCTTC. Translation gives CASSWLNEQFF.

The chain is built from TRBV18 and TRBJ2-1; tentative D call: TRBD1 (6 bases). CDR1 and CDR2 (germline): KGHSH, LQKENI. This CDR3 contains 15 residues. V lost 2 bases and J 9 bases, leaving 17 bases between the germline ends. The CDR3 coding sequence is TGTGCCAGCTCACCATTGAACAGGGCGTCGCCTGAGCAGTTCTTC. Translating gives CASSPLNRASPEQFF.

The V and J genes are TRBV24-1 and TRBJ2-1, with TRBD1 matching 12 bases. The CDR3 covers 19 residues. Trimming at V came to 3 bases and at J to 12 bases, leaving 20 bases not matched to a gene. Germline CDR1 is KGHDR and CDR2 is SFDVKD. CDR3: CATSDPGQGASRVSRGQFF. CDR3 in DNA: TGTGCCACCAGTGATCCGGGACAGGGGGCCTCTAGGGTAAGCCGGGGGCAGTTCTTC.

The genes are TRBV5-4 and TRBJ2-2; 7 nucleotides agree with TRBD1. This CDR3 region has 13 residues. CDR1 SGHNT and CDR2 YYREEE come from the germline V gene (reference sequence). The V segment lost 4 bases and the J segment 6 bases; nucleotides outside the gene matches: 3. CDR3 sequence reads: CASSKDRAGELFF. The CDR3 DNA follows: TGTGCCAGCAGCAAAGACAGGGCCGGGGAGCTGTTTTTT.

The V and J genes are TRBV9 and TRBJ2-7; 14 positions agree with TRBD2. The J segment lost 3 bases and the V segment lost 4 bases, leaving 6 bases of the junction unmatched. The CDR3 has 16 amino acids. Germline CDR1 reads SGDLS; CDR2 reads YYNGEE. The CDR3 region has the DNA TGTGCCAGCAGCCCGCATGGACTAGCGGGAGGCTACGAGCAGTACTTC. It specifies CASSPHGLAGGYEQYF.